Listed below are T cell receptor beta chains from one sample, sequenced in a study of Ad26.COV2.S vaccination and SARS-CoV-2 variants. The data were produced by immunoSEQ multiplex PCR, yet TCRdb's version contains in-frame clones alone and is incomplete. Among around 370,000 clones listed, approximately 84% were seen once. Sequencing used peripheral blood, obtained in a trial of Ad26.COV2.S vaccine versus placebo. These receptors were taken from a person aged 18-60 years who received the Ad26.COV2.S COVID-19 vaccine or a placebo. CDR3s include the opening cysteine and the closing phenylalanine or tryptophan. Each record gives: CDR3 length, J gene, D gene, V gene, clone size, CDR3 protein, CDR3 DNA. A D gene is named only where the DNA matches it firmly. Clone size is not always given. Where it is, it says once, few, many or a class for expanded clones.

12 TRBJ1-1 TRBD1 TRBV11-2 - CASSRGPTEAFF TGTGCCAGCAGCAGGGGGCCCACTGAAGCTTTCTTT
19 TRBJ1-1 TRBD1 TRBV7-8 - CASSPVLAGGQLPNTEAFF TGTGCCAGCAGCCCCGTTCTCGCGGGGGGACAGCTACCGAACACTGAAGCTTTCTTT
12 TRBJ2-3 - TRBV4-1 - CASSQDRDTQYF TGCGCCAGCAGCCAAGATAGGGATACGCAGTATTTT
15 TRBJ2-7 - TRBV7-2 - CASSLYPTGAYEQYF TGTGCCAGCAGCCTCTACCCCACGGGCGCCTACGAGCAGTACTTC
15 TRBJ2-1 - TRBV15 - CATSRDGNVDNEQFF TGTGCCACCAGCAGAGACGGTAATGTCGACAATGAGCAGTTCTTC
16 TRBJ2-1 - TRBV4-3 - CASSQATGSSYNEQFF TGCGCCAGCAGCCAAGCCACAGGTAGCTCCTACAATGAGCAGTTCTTC
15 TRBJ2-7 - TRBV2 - CASLWILDRSYEQYF TGTGCCAGCCTTTGGATTCTCGACAGGTCCTACGAGCAGTACTTC
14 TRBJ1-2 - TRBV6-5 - CASSLWGRNYGYTF TGTGCCAGCAGTCTATGGGGGCGGAACTATGGCTACACCTTC
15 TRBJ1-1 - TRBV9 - CASTPALIPTEGAFF TGTGCCAGCACTCCAGCCTTAATACCGACAGAAGGAGCTTTCTTT
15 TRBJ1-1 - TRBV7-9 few CASSLGTGGHTEAFF TGTGCCAGCAGCTTAGGTACAGGAGGACACACTGAAGCTTTCTTT
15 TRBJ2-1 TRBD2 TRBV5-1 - CASSGLAGAGNEQFF TGCGCCAGCAGCGGACTAGCGGGGGCGGGGAATGAGCAGTTCTTC
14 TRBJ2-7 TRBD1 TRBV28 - CASSLSGTAHEQYF TGTGCCAGCAGTTTATCCGGGACAGCCCACGAGCAGTACTTC
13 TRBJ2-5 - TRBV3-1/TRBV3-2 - CASRRRPQETQYF TGTGCCAGCAGACGCAGACCTCAAGAGACCCAGTACTTC
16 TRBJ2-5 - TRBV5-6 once CASSRGATVYQETQYF TGTGCCAGCAGCCGGGGGGCGACCGTGTACCAAGAGACCCAGTACTTC
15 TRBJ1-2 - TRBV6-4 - CASSDVRQLNYGYTF TGTGCCAGCAGTGACGTTCGACAGCTTAACTATGGCTACACCTTC
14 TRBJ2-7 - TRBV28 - CASTTSGWVYEQYF TGTGCCAGCACCACCTCGGGTTGGGTGTATGAGCAGTACTTC
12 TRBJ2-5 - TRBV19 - CASSPWAGSQYF TGTGCCAGTAGTCCGTGGGCCGGGTCCCAGTACTTC
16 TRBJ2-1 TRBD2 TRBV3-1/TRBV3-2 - CASSRLPAGSGNEQFF TGTGCCAGCAGCCGCCTCCCAGCGGGGTCAGGCAATGAGCAGTTCTTC
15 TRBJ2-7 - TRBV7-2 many CASSPMWGLRDEQYF TGTGCCAGCAGCCCGATGTGGGGTTTGAGGGACGAGCAGTACTTC
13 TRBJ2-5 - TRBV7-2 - CASSFERKETQYF TGTGCCAGCAGCTTTGAGAGGAAGGAGACCCAGTACTTC
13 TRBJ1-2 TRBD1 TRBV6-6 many CASSPDRAYGYTF TGTGCCAGCAGCCCAGACAGGGCCTATGGCTACACCTTC
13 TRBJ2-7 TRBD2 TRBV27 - CASRRGDSYEQYF TGTGCCAGCAGGCGGGGGGACTCCTACGAGCAGTACTTC
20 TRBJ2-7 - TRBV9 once CASSVTGRVWGAFSSYEQYF TGTGCCAGCAGCGTAACAGGGCGGGTCTGGGGGGCCTTTAGCTCCTACGAGCAGTACTTC
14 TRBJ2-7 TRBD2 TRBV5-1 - CASSWSGGDYEQYF TGCGCCAGCAGCTGGAGCGGGGGGGATTACGAGCAGTACTTC
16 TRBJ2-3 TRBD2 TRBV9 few CASSVPLAGGPSTQYF TGTGCCAGCAGCGTGCCTCTAGCGGGGGGGCCGAGCACGCAGTATTTT
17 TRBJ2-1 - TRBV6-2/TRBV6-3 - CASSLRPFRGEDNEQFF TGTGCCAGCAGCCTACGCCCCTTTAGGGGGGAAGACAATGAGCAGTTCTTC
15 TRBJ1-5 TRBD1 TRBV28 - CASSLTGGGNQPQHF TGTGCCAGCAGTTTAACAGGGGGCGGCAATCAGCCCCAGCATTTT
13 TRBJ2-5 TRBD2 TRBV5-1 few CASSILAGGTQYF TGCGCCAGCAGCATACTAGCGGGAGGTACCCAGTACTTC
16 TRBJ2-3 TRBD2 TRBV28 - CASSYAGANEADTQYF TGTGCCAGCAGCTACGCGGGAGCGAATGAAGCAGATACGCAGTATTTT
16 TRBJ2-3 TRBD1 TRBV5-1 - CASSLDRGHNTDTQYF TGCGCCAGCAGCTTAGACAGGGGCCACAACACAGATACGCAGTATTTT
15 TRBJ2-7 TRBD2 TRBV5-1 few CASSLAGGVTYEQYF TGCGCCAGCAGCTTGGCGGGGGGAGTAACCTACGAGCAGTACTTC
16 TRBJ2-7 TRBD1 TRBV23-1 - CASSQEAGQGNYEQYF TGCGCCAGCAGTCAAGAAGCGGGACAGGGGAACTACGAGCAGTACTTC
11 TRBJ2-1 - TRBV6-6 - CASSYMTEQFF TGTGCCAGCAGTTACATGACTGAGCAGTTCTTC
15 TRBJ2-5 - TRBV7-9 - CASSLAMGVQETQYF TGTGCCAGCAGCTTAGCGATGGGCGTCCAAGAGACCCAGTACTTC
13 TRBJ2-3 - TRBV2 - CASRLGPTDTQYF TGTGCCAGCAGATTAGGGCCTACAGATACGCAGTATTTT
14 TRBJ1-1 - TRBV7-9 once CASSLQDMNTEAFF TGTGCCAGCAGCTTACAGGATATGAACACTGAAGCTTTCTTT
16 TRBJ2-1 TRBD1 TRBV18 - CASSPLWTGNYNEQFF TGTGCCAGCTCACCACTGTGGACAGGGAACTACAATGAGCAGTTCTTC
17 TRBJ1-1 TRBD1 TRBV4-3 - CASSQAPGGYVNTEAFF TGCGCCAGCAGCCAAGCACCAGGGGGCTACGTGAACACTGAAGCTTTCTTT
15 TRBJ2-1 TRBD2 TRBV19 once CASSSSGGADGEQFF TGTGCCAGTAGTAGTAGCGGGGGGGCCGATGGTGAGCAGTTCTTC
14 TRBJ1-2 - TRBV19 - CASTTLDSNYGYTF TGTGCCAGTACTACGTTGGACTCTAACTATGGCTACACCTTC
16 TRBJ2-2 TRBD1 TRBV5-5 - CASSLAGQTNTGELFF TGTGCCAGCAGCTTGGCGGGACAGACGAACACCGGGGAGCTGTTTTTT
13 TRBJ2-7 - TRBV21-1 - CASSKGRGTQQYF TGTGCCAGCAGCAAGGGGAGGGGGACACAGCAGTACTTC
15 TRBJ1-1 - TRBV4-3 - CASSEATRMNTEAFF TGCGCCAGCAGCGAAGCGACTAGGATGAACACTGAAGCTTTCTTT
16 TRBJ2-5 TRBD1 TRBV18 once CASLPPGQGLQETQYF TGTGCCAGCTTACCACCGGGACAGGGGTTACAAGAGACCCAGTACTTC
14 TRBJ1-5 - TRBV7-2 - CASSLARNNQPQHF TGTGCCAGCAGCTTAGCGAGGAACAATCAGCCCCAGCATTTT
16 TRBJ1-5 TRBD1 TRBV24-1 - CATSDGRQGVNQPQHF TGTGCCACCAGTGATGGGAGACAGGGCGTAAATCAGCCCCAGCATTTT
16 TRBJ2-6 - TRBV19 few CASSIDRGAGANVLTF TGTGCCAGTAGTATAGATCGGGGAGCTGGGGCCAACGTCCTGACTTTC
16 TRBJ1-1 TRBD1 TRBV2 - CASSEVGTGGRAEAFF TGTGCCAGCAGTGAAGTCGGGACAGGGGGGAGGGCTGAAGCTTTCTTT
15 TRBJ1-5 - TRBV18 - CASSPTGNSNQPQHF TGTGCCAGCTCACCTACAGGGAATAGCAATCAGCCCCAGCATTTT
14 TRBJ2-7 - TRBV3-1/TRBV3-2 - CASNPGGGTYEQYF TGTGCCAGCAACCCGGGCGGAGGAACCTACGAGCAGTACTTC
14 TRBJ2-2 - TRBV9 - CASSVIATTGELFF TGTGCCAGCAGCGTAATAGCGACCACCGGGGAGCTGTTTTTT
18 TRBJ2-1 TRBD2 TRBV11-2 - CASSLVGSGAGIGNEQFF TGTGCCAGCAGCTTAGTCGGCTCTGGAGCGGGAATTGGGAATGAGCAGTTCTTC
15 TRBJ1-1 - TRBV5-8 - CASSLDFRANTEAFF TGTGCCAGCAGCTTGGACTTCAGGGCGAACACTGAAGCTTTCTTT
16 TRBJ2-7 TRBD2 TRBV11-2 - CASSLRAGTSVYEQYF TGTGCCAGCAGCTTACGCGCCGGGACTAGCGTCTACGAGCAGTACTTC
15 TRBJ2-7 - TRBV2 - CASRNDRTSSYEQYF TGTGCCAGCAGGAATGACAGGACCTCCTCCTACGAGCAGTACTTC
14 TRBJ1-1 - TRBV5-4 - CASSLGFENTEAFF TGTGCCAGCAGCTTGGGATTCGAGAACACTGAAGCTTTCTTT
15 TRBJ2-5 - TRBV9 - CASSPWAGSQETQYF TGTGCCAGCAGCCCCTGGGCGGGGTCCCAAGAGACCCAGTACTTC